This TCR beta chain was documented in a study of blood T cell repertoires in COVID-19 (dated by TCRdb to the early 2020s). About the study as a whole: Samples covering the acute and convalescent phases of COVID-19 were provided by collaborators in the United States, Italy and Spain. A freely available public database, intended as a resource for researchers studying the immune response to SARS-CoV-2, is where the repertoires were released. The material from the prospective study consisted of cDNA or gDNA derived from T cells, B-cell-depleted T cells, or PBMCs. Where available, HLA class I and class II types were obtained from metadata supplied by the sample provider rather than from assay-based typing. Subjects who had been exposed to COVID-19, were actively infected with it, or had recovered from it provided the deeply sampled blood TCRbeta repertoires that made up the dataset. A de-identified subject ID, COVID-19 status, age in years and sex were almost always included in the sample metadata. The samples were drawn from two sources: the first 160 participants of the ongoing ImmuneRACE study, and 1,254 subjects contributed by 6 global collaborators. What the authors observed across the whole study: The amount of clinical and demographic metadata varied by source and participant and was provided uncurated.

Note on this clone: It lacks a known antigen. Qualities for individual bases were not recorded, and no much larger clone is one base off.

The collaborating institutions used their own protocols to collect whole blood in K2EDTA tubes. For TCRbeta analysis, collaborator samples were shipped as frozen whole blood, as isolated PBMCs, or as DNA extracted from either sample type. The V end gives up 4 bases and the J end 4 bases, leaving 6 bases in the junction not matched to a gene. Taken from the germline V gene, the CDR1 and CDR2 loops are ENHRY and SYGVKD. The CDR3 goes from the cysteine to the phenylalanine over 14 residues. Only the CDR3 portion is preserved as DNA: 42 bases, with reading frame beginning at the first base. TCRbeta CDR3 regions were amplified from genomic DNA using the immunoSEQ Assay, a bias-controlled multiplex PCR. Processing in the source paper ran as follows. Nucleated cell counts per sample were estimated from amplification of reference gene primers within the assay. To quantify the absolute abundance of each unique TCRbeta CDR3 rearrangement, sequence reads were collapsed and filtered. For each sample, productive Simpson clonality was calculated as the square root of Simpson's diversity index across productive rearrangements. TCRdb stores this immuneACCESS table with in-frame sequences only. Part of the clones is absent; in the studies checked, under half of the shortfall reflects unresolved V genes, and no reason is known for the rest. V and J calls and clone size follow that table, whereas D and trimming were derived from the DNA. The sample yields approximately 140,000 clones; approximately 90% were counted once. 25% to 35% of the sample goes to the ten largest clones.

The sequence links TRBV10-3 to TRBJ1-2; 7 of the junction bases match TRBD1. The receptor's source is a human donor in a cohort sampled during active COVID-19. What was sequenced was peripheral blood. The DNA sequence reads TGTGCCATCAGTGGGGGACAGACCCTCTATGGCTACACCTTC. It codes for CAISGGQTLYGYTF.